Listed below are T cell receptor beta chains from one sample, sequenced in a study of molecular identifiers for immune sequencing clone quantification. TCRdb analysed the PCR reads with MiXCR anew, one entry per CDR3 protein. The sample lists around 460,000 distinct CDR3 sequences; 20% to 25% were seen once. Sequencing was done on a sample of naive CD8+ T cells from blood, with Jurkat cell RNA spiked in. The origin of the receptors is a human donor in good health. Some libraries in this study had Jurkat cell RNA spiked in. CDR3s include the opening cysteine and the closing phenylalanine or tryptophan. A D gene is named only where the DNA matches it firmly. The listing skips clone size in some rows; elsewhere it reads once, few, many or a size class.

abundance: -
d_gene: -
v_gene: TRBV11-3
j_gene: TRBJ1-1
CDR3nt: TGTGCCAGCAGCATCGGGCCTGGGACTGAAGCTTTCTTT
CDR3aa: CASSIGPGTEAFF

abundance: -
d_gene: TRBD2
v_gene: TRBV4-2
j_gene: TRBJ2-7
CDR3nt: TGTGCCAGCAGCCACCCAACTAGCGGAGGGGGACCCTCCTACGAGCAGTACTTC
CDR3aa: CASSHPTSGGGPSYEQYF

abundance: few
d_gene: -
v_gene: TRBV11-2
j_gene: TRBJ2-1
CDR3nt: TGTGCCAGCAGCTTCCTTCAAATCTCCGGCTACAATGAGCAGTTCTTC
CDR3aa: CASSFLQISGYNEQFF

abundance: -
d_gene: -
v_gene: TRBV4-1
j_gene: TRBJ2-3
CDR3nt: TGCGCCAGCAGCCAAGTATCTGGGGTTGGGGTAACAGATACGCAGTATTTT
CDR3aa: CASSQVSGVGVTDTQYF

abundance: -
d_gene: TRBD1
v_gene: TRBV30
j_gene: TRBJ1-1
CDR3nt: TGTGCCTGGAGTGGGGGCGGGACAGGGCTGACTGAAGCTTTCTTT
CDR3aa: CAWSGGGTGLTEAFF

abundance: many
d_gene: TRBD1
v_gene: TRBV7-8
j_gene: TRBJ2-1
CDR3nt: TGTGCCAGCAGCCACGTCGACAGGGGGCTCGACAATGAGCAGTTCTTC
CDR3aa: CASSHVDRGLDNEQFF

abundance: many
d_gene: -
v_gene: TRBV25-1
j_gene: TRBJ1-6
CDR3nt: TGTGCCACACAAATAGGGGTCGGGTCACCCCTCCACTTT
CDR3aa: CATQIGVGSPLHF

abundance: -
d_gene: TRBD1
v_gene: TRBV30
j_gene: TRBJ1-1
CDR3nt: TGTGCCTGGGGTGGGACAGGGGACACTGAAGCTTTCTTT
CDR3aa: CAWGGTGDTEAFF

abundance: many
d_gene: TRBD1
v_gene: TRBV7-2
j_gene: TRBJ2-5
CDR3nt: TGTGCCAGCAGCTCTCTGGACAGGAACCCCCGGGAGACCCAGTACTTC
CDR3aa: CASSSLDRNPRETQYF

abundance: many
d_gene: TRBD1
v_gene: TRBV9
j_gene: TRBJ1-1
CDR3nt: TGTGCCAGCTCAATCGGACAGGGAGGCACTGAAGCTTTCTTT
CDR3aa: CASSIGQGGTEAFF

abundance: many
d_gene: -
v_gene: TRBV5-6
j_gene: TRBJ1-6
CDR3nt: TGTGCCAGCAGCTTGCGGTCAGTCAGGGACGACTCACCCCTCCACTTT
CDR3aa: CASSLRSVRDDSPLHF

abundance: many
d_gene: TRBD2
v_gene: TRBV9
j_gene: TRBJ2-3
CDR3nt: TGTGCCAGCAGGGGCGGGACTAGCGGGAGCACAGATACGCAGTATTTT
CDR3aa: CASRGGTSGSTDTQYF

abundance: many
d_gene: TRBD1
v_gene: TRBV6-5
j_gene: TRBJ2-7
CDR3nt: TGTGCCAGCAGTTATTCAAGACAGGGGAACACCTACGAGCAGTACTTC
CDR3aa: CASSYSRQGNTYEQYF

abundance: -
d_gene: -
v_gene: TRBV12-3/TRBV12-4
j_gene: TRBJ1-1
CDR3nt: TGTGCCAGCAGTTTCGAGGCGGGGCTGATAAAGGACACTGAAGCTTTCTTT
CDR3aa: CASSFEAGLIKDTEAFF

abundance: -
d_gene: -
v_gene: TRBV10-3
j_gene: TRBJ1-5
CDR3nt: TGTGCCATCAGTGAATATAGACAGGTTACGTATAGCAATCAGCCCCAGCATTTT
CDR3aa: CAISEYRQVTYSNQPQHF

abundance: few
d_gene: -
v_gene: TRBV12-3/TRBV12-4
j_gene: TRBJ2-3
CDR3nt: TGTGCCAGCAGTTTTAACAGGCCGGGGGATACGCAGTATTTT
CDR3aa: CASSFNRPGDTQYF

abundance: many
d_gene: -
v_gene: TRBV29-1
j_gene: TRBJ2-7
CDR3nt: TGCAGCGCCGTCTACAGGAGCTCCTACGAGCAGTACTTC
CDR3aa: CSAVYRSSYEQYF

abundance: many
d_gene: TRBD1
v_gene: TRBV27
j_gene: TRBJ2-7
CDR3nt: TGTGCCAGCAGTGCCAGAGACAGGGGGCACGGCGAGCAGTACTTC
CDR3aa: CASSARDRGHGEQYF

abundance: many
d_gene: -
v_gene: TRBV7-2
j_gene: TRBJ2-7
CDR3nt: TGTGCCAGCAGCCCCGACAGAATCAGCTCCTACGAGCAGTACTTC
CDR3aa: CASSPDRISSYEQYF

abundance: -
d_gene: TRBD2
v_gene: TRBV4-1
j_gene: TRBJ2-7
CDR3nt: TGCGCCAGCAGCCCTAGCGGGGGGATCTCCTACGAGCAGTACTTC
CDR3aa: CASSPSGGISYEQYF

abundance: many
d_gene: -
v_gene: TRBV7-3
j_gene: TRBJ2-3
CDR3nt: TGTGCCAGCAGCTCCATTGGGGGTCTGGCAGATACGCAGTATTTT
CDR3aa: CASSSIGGLADTQYF

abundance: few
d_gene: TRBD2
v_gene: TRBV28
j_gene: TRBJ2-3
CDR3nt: TGTGCCAGCAAAGTAGCGGGAGGATACACAGATACGCAGTATTTT
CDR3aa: CASKVAGGYTDTQYF

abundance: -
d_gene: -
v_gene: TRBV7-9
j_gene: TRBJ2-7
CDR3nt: TGTGCCAGCAGCTTAGTTTCTAGGGGCCAACGCTACGAGCAGTACTTC
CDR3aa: CASSLVSRGQRYEQYF

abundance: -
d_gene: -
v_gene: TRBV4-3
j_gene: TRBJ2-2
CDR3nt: TGCGCCAGCAGGCAAGATTGGGGCGGGGCAAGACCCACCGGGGAGCTGTTTTTT
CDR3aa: CASRQDWGGARPTGELFF

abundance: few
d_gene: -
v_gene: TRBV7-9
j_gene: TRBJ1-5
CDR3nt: TGTGCCAGCAGCTCCGGGGACCTTAATCAGCCCCAGCATTTT
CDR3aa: CASSSGDLNQPQHF

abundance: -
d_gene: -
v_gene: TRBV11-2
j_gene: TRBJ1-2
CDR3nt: TGTGCCAGCAGCTTAAGGACGGATAACTATGGCTACACCTTC
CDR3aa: CASSLRTDNYGYTF

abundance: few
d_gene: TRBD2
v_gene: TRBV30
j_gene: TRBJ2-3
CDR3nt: TGTGCCTGGAGTAGCGGGGGTCCTACAGATACGCAGTATTTT
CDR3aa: CAWSSGGPTDTQYF

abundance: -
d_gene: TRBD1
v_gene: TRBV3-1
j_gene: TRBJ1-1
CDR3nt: TGTGCCAGCAGCCGAGAACAGGGGTGGGCGACTGAAGCTTTCTTT
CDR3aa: CASSREQGWATEAFF

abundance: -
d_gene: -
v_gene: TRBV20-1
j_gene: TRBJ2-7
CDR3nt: TGCAGTGCTAGAGGTGAGGGATCCCCCTACGAGCAGTACTTC
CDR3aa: CSARGEGSPYEQYF

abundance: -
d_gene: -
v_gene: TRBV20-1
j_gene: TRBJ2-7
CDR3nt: TGCAGTGCTAGAGATCTGGCCATCGAGCAGTACTTC
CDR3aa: CSARDLAIEQYF

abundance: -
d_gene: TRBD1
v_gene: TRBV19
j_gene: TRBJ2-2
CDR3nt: TGTGCCAGTAGTGCCCGGGACAGTCACACCGGGGAGCTGTTTTTT
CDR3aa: CASSARDSHTGELFF

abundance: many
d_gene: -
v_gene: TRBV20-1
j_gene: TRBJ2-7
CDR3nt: TGCAGTGCTAGGCCTGACAGTCACTCCTACGAGCAGTACTTC
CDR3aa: CSARPDSHSYEQYF

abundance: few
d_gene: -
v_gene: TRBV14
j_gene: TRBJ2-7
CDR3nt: TGTGCCAGCAGCCCCTCATTGGTAGTCTCACCCTACGAGCAGTACTTC
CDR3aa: CASSPSLVVSPYEQYF

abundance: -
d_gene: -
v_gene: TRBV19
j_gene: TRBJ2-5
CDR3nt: TGTGCCAGTAGTAACCTCGGAGATGGGCAAGAGACCCAGTACTTC
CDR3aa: CASSNLGDGQETQYF

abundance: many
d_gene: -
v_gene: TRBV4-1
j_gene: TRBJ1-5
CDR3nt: TGCGCCAGCAGCCAAGTTCAGACAGAGAATAGCAATCAGCCCCAGCATTTT
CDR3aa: CASSQVQTENSNQPQHF

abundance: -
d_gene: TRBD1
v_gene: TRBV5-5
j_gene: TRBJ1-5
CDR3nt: TGTGCCAGCAGCTTGGAAGGGACAGGGAATAGCAATCAGCCCCAGCATTTT
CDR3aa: CASSLEGTGNSNQPQHF

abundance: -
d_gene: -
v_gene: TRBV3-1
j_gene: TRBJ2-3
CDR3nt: TGTGCCAGCAGCCAAGAAGTGCAGAAAGATACGCAGTATTTT
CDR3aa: CASSQEVQKDTQYF

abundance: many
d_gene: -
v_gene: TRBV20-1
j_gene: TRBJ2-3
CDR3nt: TGCAGTGCTAGAGATAAGGATACGCAGTATTTT
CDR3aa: CSARDKDTQYF

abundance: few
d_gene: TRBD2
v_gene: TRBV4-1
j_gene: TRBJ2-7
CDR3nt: TGCGCCAGCAGCCCTCTAGCGGGACCAAGTCCGTACGAGCAGTACTTC
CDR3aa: CASSPLAGPSPYEQYF

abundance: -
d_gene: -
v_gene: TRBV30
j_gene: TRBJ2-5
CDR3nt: TGTGCCTGGAGTGAGGGCGTCTGGGAGACCCAGTACTTC
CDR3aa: CAWSEGVWETQYF

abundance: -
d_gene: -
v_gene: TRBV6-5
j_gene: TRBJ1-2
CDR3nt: TGTGCCAGCAGTTACGGAGGGCACTATGGCTACACCTTC
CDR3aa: CASSYGGHYGYTF

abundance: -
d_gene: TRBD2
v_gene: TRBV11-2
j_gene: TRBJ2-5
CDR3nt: TGTGCCAGCAGCTTATCGGGAGCGGGGCAAGAGACCCAGTACTTC
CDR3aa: CASSLSGAGQETQYF

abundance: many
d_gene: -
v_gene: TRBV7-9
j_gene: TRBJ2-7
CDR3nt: TGTGCCCCTTACGAGCTCCTATTCTACGAGCAGTACTTC
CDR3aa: CAPYELLFYEQYF

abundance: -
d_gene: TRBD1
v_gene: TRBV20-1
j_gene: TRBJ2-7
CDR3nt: TGCAGTGCGTCGCCTAGCCAGGGGGCGCGCGACGAGCAGTACTTC
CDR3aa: CSASPSQGARDEQYF

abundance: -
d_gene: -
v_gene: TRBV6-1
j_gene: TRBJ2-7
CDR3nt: TGTGCCAGCAGGCCCCAGGTCGTAGCGCCCGTCCACGAGCAGTACTTC
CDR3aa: CASRPQVVAPVHEQYF

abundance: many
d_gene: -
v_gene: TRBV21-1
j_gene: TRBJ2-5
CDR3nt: TGTGCCAGCAGCAAATTCGCGACTAGCGGGAATCTGGGTGAGACCCAGTACTTC
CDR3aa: CASSKFATSGNLGETQYF

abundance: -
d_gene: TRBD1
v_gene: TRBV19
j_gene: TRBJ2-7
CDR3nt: TGTGCCAGTAGTACCCAACAGGGGGCCGACGAGCAGTACTTC
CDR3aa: CASSTQQGADEQYF